This T cell receptor (beta chain) was identified in a study of blood T cell repertoires in COVID-19 (dated by TCRdb to about 2020). At the level of the whole study: Samples from collaborators originated in the United States, Italy and Spain and spanned both the acute and convalescent phases of COVID-19. The prospective study material was composed of cDNA or gDNA derived from T cells, B-cell-depleted T cells, or PBMCs. The dataset comprised deeply sampled blood TCRbeta repertoires from subjects exposed to, actively infected with, or recovered from COVID-19. The repertoires were released in a freely available public database meant as a resource for research on the immune response to SARS-CoV-2. The samples were drawn from two sources: the first 160 participants of the ongoing ImmuneRACE study, and 1,200 or so subjects contributed by 6 global collaborators. A de-identified subject ID, COVID-19 status, age in years and sex were almost always included in the sample metadata. Where HLA class I and class II types were available, the types were taken from metadata supplied by the sample provider, not from assay-based typing. General study outcomes and caveats: Clinical and demographic metadata were provided uncurated, with the amount varying by source and participant.

As to this clone: It has no known antigen specificity. Per-nucleotide qualities are absent, and no much larger clonotype sits a single base away.

The immunoSEQ Assay, a bias-controlled multiplex PCR, was used to amplify TCRbeta CDR3 regions from genomic DNA. Concerning the study's data processing: The number of nucleated cells in each sample was estimated by amplification of reference gene primers within the assay. Sequence reads were collapsed and filtered to measure the absolute abundance of every unique TCRbeta CDR3 rearrangement. For each sample, productive Simpson clonality was calculated by taking the square root of Simpson's diversity index across productive rearrangements. This is the immuneACCESS table as TCRdb keeps it, with only in-frame sequences that have V and J called. A part of the clones is gone; compared with another copy, unresolved V genes explain less than half, and the rest is unexplained. That table furnishes V, J and clone size, whereas the DNA furnished D and trimming. In all, the sample holds under 250,000 clones, and around 86% of those were seen once. Of the sample, 1.5% to 2% is held by the ten largest clones.

Another Seattle source contributed samples from volunteer blood donors who had recovered from COVID-19. Each collaborating institution followed its own protocols to collect whole blood in K2EDTA tubes. For TCRbeta analysis, collaborator samples were shipped as frozen whole blood, as isolated PBMCs, or as DNA extracted from either sample type. The junction carries 9 bases between V and J, which are trimmed by 3 bases and 5 bases respectively. CDR1 and CDR2 are drawn from the germline V gene (reference sequence): SGHKS, YYEKEE. Inclusive of the bounding cysteine and phenylalanine, the CDR3 is 13 residues long. Only CDR3 DNA remains: 39 bases, in frame from the first base.

The receptor comes from a woman aged 55-69 years who had recovered from COVID-19. The sample consisted of peripheral blood. The sequence joins TRBV5-5 to TRBJ1-5, with the D gene not clear enough to name. The nucleotide sequence is TGTGCCAGCAGCTCCATCGACTATCAGCCCCAGCATTTT. Its amino acids are CASSSIDYQPQHF.